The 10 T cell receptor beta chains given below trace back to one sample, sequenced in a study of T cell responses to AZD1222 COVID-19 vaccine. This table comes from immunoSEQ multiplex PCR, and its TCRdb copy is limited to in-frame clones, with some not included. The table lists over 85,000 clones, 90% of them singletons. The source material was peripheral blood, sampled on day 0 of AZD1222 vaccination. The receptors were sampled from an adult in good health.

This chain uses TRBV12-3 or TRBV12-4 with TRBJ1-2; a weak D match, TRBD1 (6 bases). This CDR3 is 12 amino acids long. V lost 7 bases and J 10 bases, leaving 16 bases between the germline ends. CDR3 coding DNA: TGTGCCAGCAACCGCTGGGGGACACCCTACACCTTC. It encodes CASNRWGTPYTF.

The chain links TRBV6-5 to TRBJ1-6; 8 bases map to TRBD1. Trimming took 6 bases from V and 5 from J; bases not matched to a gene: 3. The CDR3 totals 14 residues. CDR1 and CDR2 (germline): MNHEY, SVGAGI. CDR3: CASSRQGNNSPLHF. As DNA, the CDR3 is TGTGCCAGCAGCAGACAGGGGAATAATTCACCCCTCCACTTT.

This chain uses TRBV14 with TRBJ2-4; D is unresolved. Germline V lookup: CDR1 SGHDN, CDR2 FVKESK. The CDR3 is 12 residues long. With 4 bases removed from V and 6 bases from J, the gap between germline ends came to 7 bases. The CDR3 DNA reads TGTGCCAGCAGCCTTCCAGGAAACATTCAGTACTTC. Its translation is CASSLPGNIQYF.

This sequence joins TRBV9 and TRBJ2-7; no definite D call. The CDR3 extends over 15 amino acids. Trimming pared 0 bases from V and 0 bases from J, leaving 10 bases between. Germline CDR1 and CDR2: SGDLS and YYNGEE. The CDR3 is CASSVGAVNSYEQYF. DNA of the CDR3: TGTGCCAGCAGCGTAGGGGCGGTGAACTCCTACGAGCAGTACTTC.

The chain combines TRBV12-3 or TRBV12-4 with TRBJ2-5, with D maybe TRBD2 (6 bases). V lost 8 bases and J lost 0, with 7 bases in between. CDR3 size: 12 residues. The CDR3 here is CASGGYQETQYF. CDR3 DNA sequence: TGTGCCAGCGGGGGGTACCAAGAGACCCAGTACTTC.

CDR3 sequence (DNA): TGTGCCAGTAGATCAATGGCGGAGGGCCATATATACAATGAGCAGTTCTTC. Protein sequence: CASRSMAEGHIYNEQFF. This chain uses TRBV19 with TRBJ2-1, with D possibly being TRBD2 (6 bases). Germline V gene sequence: CDR1 LNHDA, CDR2 SQIVND (reference sequence). Trimming took off 6 bases at V and 4 bases at J, with 22 bases between the two ends. The CDR3 has 17 residues.

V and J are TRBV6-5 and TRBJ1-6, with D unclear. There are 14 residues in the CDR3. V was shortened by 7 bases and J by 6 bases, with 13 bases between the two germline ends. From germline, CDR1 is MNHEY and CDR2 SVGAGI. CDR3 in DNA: TGTGCCAGCACGCCCGGGGAGGTTAATTCACCCCTCCACTTT. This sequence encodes CASTPGEVNSPLHF.

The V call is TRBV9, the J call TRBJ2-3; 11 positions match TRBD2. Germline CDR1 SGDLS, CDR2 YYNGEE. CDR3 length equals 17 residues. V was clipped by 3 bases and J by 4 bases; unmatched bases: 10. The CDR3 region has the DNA TGTGCCAGCAGCGAAACCTTAGCGGGGGGGCGAGCAGATACGCAGTATTTT. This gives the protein CASSETLAGGRADTQYF.

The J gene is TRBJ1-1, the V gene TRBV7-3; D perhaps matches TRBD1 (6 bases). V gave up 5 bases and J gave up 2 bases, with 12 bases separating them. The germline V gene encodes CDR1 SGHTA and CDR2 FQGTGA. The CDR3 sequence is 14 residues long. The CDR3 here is CASSIQGSNTEAFF. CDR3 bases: TGTGCCAGCAGCATACAGGGCTCTAACACTGAAGCTTTCTTT.

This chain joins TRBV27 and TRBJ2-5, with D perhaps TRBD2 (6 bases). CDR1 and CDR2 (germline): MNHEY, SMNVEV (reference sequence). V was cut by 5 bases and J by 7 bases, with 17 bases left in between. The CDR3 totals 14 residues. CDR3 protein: CASSIPGPGGTQYF. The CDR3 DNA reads TGTGCCAGCAGTATCCCGGGGCCCGGGGGGACCCAGTACTTC.